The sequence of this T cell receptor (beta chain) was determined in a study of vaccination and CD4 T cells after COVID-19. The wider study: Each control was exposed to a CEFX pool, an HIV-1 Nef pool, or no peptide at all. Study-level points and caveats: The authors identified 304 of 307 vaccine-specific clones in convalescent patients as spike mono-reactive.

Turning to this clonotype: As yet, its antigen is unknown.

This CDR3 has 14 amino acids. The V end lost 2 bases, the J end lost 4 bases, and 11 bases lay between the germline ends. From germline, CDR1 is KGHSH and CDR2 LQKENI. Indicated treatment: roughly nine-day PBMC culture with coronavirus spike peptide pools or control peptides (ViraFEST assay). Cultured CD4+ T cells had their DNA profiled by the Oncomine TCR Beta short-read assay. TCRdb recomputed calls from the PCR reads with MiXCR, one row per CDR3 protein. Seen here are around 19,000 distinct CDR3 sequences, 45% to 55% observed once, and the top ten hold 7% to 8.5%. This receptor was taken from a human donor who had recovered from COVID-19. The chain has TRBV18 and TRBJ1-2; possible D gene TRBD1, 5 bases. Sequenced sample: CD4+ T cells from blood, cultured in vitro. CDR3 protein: CASSPATRGYGYTF. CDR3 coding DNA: TGTGCCAGCTCACCAGCGACAAGGGGCTATGGCTACACCTTC.